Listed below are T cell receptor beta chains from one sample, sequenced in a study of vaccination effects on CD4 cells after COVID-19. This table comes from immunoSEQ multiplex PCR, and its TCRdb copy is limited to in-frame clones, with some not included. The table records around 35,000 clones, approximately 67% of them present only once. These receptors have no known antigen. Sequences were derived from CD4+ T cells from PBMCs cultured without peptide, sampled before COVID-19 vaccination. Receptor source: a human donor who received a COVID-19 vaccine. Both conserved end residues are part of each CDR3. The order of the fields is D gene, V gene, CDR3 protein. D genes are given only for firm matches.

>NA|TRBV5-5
CATTINWGNTGELFF
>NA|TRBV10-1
CASSPSSGSNQPQHF
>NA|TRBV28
CASSLILGSLGQSTYEQYF
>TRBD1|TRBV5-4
CASSLVAGQSEGYTF
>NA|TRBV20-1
CSAIAGYEQYF
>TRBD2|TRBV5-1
CASSWDPGLAGAYEQYF
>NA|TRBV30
CAWSVGGSVAGELFF
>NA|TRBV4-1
CASSQDGNYGYTF
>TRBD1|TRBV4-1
CASSQDRTGSDYQPQHF
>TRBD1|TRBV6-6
CASSYGRGEGNTIYF
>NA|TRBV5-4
CASSFRTRSTGELFF
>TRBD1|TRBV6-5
CASSYSGGLQPQHF
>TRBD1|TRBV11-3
CASSKDRGFYNEQFF
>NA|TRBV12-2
CASRSSRPRQGLGYEQYF
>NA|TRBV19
CASSVGQGNEKLFF
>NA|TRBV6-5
CASKDSATNEKLFF
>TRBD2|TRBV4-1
CASSQFPGTRINTGELFF
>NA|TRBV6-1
CASSDGSTNEKLFF
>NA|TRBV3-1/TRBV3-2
CASSQDTAPNQPQHF
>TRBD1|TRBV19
CASSTRTGIIFAGELFF
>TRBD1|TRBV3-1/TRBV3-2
CASSPPTGVEQFF
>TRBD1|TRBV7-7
CASSLGDTGVNEQFF
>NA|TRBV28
CASSLAGFYEQYF
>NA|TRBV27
CASSRQANSPLHF
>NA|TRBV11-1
CASSLGSGRRNTEAFF
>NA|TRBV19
CAPPQTVRGNTEAFF
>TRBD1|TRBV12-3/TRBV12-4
CASSRDRGYEQYF
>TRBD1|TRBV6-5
CASRLQGEGEAFF
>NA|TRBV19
CASSIANGINYGYTF
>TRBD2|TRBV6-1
CASSEALTSGGRKNIQYF
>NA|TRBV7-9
CASSPRQNTEAFF
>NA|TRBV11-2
CASSLNQGTGYGYTF
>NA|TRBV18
CASSLEELPAGAQYF
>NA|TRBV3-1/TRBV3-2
CASSQLLGREKAKDGNTIYF
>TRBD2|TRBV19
CASSLSGGSSYEQYF
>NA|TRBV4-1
CASSQVRRDGFSYEQYF